The 8 T cell receptor beta chains below come from one sample, sequenced in a study of shared clonotypes between healthy human individuals (dated by TCRdb to about 2020). Libraries were constructed by the immunoSEQ multiplex PCR assay. TCRdb took over this immuneACCESS table, retaining in-frame rearrangements with V and J assigned. Such tables are incomplete; in checked studies, under half of the missing clones stem from an unresolved V gene, and the remainder is unexplained. The sample includes some 1,600,000 clones, with 98% observed a single time. The ten top clones hold roughly 0.45% of the sample. Specimen: naive CD4+ T cells sorted from blood. The cell subset or site label for this specimen denotes: CD45RA+ positively selected. These receptor sequences come from a man younger than 40 in good health.

The rearrangement joins TRBV9 to TRBJ2-7; 7 bases fit TRBD1. Germline trimming cut 0 bases from V and 2 bases from J; bases unmatched to any gene: 5. Germline lookup yields CDR1 SGDLS and CDR2 YYNGEE. The CDR3 spans 15 residues. The chain's CDR3 is CASSVEGGFTYEQYF. CDR3 sequence (DNA): TGTGCCAGCAGCGTAGAAGGGGGCTTCACCTACGAGCAGTACTTC.

This rearrangement joins TRBV19 to TRBJ2-2, with TRBD2 as a possible D gene (5 bases). Germline assignment: CDR1 LNHDA and CDR2 SQIVND (reference sequence). The CDR3 has 14 amino acids. V was pared by 7 bases and J by 3 bases, with 12 bases between. CDR3 sequence: CASNWQRDTGELFF. The CDR3 region has the DNA TGTGCCAGTAATTGGCAGAGGGACACCGGGGAGCTGTTTTTT.

This chain links TRBV9 with TRBJ2-1; the match to TRBD2 covers 10 bases. Germline V gene lookup returns CDR1 SGDLS and CDR2 YYNGEE. The junction had 9 bases not matched to a gene; V was cut back by 2 bases and J by 7 bases. The CDR3 sequence is 16 residues long. The CDR3 coding sequence is TGTGCCAGCAGCGTCCCGGGACTAGCGTCACTGAATGAGCAGTTCTTC. Protein product: CASSVPGLASLNEQFF.

The chain combines TRBV9 with TRBJ2-7; 8 bases match TRBD1. CDR3 size: 16 residues. V lost 0 bases and J lost 2; bases outside the gene matches: 7. CDR1 and CDR2 from the germline V gene are SGDLS and YYNGEE. Here the CDR3 reads CASSVGGRGQTYEQYF. The CDR3 DNA reads as TGTGCCAGCAGCGTAGGAGGCAGGGGGCAAACCTACGAGCAGTACTTC.

The chain uses TRBV7-9 and TRBJ2-3, with TRBD2 identical over 7 bases. Germline CDR1 and CDR2: SEHNR and FQNEAQ (reference sequence). V was clipped by 10 bases and J by 1 base; unmatched bases: 8. This CDR3 contains 14 residues. The CDR3 coding sequence is TGTGCCACATATCGGGCGGGAGGCACAGATACGCAGTATTTT. Amino acids: CATYRAGGTDTQYF.

The rearrangement joins TRBV4-3 to TRBJ2-5; the D gene could be TRBD1 or TRBD2 (5 bases each). Germline V gene data show CDR1 as LGHNA and CDR2 as YSLEER. The V end lost 4 bases, the J end lost 2 bases, and 14 bases lay between the germline ends. The CDR3 contains 15 residues. This CDR3 is CASSLAGTNQETQYF. DNA for the CDR3: TGCGCCAGCAGCCTCGCCGGGACGAATCAAGAGACCCAGTACTTC.

V is TRBV29-1 and J is TRBJ1-5, with D possibly matching TRBD1 (5 bases). The CDR3 runs 13 residues. Trimming pared 4 bases from V and 5 bases from J, leaving 12 bases between. Germline V lookup: CDR1 SQVTM, CDR2 ANQGSEA. CDR3 loop: CSVGGGYDQPQHF. Here the CDR3 DNA reads TGCAGCGTTGGTGGGGGATACGATCAGCCCCAGCATTTT. The full variable domain, completed using reference TRBV29-1 and TRBJ1-5, is SAVISQKPSRDICQRGTSLTIQCQVDSQVTMMFWYRQQPGQSLTLIATANQGSEATYESGFVIDKFPISRPNLTFSTLTVSNMSPEDSSIYLCSVGGGYDQPQHFGDGTRLSIL.

The rearrangement joins TRBV27 to TRBJ2-6; D unresolved. The CDR3 runs to 15 residues. CDR1 and CDR2 from the germline V gene are MNHEY and SMNVEV (reference sequence). The V end lost 8 bases, the J end lost 0 bases, and 11 bases lay between the germline ends. The CDR3 sequence is CASAASRSGANVLTF. DNA for the CDR3: TGTGCCAGCGCAGCAAGCCGCTCTGGGGCCAACGTCCTGACTTTC.